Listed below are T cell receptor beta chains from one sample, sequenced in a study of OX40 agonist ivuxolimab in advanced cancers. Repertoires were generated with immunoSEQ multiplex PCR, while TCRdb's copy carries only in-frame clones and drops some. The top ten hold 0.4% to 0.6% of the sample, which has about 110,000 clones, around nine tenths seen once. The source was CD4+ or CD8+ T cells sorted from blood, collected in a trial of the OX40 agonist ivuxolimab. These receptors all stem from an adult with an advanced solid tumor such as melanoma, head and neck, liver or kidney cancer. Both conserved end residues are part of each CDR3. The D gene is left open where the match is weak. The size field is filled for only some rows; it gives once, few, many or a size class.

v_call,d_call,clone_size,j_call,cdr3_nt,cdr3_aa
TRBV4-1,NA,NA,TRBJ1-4,TGCGCCAGCAGCCAAGCGGGACTTCGGGAAAAACTGTTTTTT,CASSQAGLREKLFF
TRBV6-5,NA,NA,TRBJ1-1,TGTGCCAGCCACCGACAGCAACCGAACACTGAAGCTTTCTTT,CASHRQQPNTEAFF
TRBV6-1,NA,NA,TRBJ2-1,TGTGCCAGCAGTGATTCACAGGTCTACAATGAGCAGTTCTTC,CASSDSQVYNEQFF
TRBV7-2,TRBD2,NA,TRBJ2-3,TGTGCCAGCAGGGCCCTCGGGGGGGCTGGCACAGATACGCAGTATTTT,CASRALGGAGTDTQYF
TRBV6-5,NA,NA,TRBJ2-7,TGTGCCAGCAGTTACACCCCGGGCAGGGGTTACGAGCAGTACTTC,CASSYTPGRGYEQYF
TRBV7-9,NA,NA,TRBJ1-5,TGTGCCAGCAGCTTAGGTCGGTCGAATAGGCCCCAGCATTTT,CASSLGRSNRPQHF
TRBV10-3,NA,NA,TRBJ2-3,TGTGCCATCAGTGGGGGGGGCACAGATACGCAGTATTTT,CAISGGGTDTQYF
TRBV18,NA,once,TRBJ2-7,TGTGCCAGCTCACCTCGAGGGGCCCACGAGCAGTACTTC,CASSPRGAHEQYF
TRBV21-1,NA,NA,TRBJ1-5,TGTGCCAGCACCAAAGAGACAGGGGGTAATCAGCCCCAGCATTTT,CASTKETGGNQPQHF
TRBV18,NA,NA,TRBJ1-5,TGTGCCAGCTCACCGGGGACTCATAGCAATCAGCCCCAGCATTTT,CASSPGTHSNQPQHF
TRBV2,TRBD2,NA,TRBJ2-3,TGTGCCAGCAGGGGGGGCCGGGGGGGGAGCACAGATACGCAGTATTTT,CASRGGRGGSTDTQYF
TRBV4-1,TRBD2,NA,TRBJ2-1,TGCGCCAGCAGCCAAGATGGATATCGGGGGGGTTACAATGAGCAGTTCTTC,CASSQDGYRGGYNEQFF
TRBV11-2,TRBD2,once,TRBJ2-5,TGTGCCAGCAGCTTAACGGGACTAGTCTTCTCGGAGACCCAGTACTTC,CASSLTGLVFSETQYF
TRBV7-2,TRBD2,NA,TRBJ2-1,TGTGCCAGCAGCGCCACTAGCGGGGGGGGCTACAATGAGCAGTTCTTC,CASSATSGGGYNEQFF
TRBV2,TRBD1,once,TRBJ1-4,TGTGCCAGCAGTGCAAGTACGGGGACAGAAGAAAAACTGTTTTTT,CASSASTGTEEKLFF
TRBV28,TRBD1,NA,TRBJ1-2,TGTGCCAGCAGTTTAAAGACAGGGTGGTCTGGCTACACCTTC,CASSLKTGWSGYTF
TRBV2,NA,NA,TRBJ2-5,TGTGCCAGCAGCCCCGGGGGAGGGACCCAGTACTTC,CASSPGGGTQYF
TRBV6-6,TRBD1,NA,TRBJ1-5,TGTGCCAGCAGTTCGGGGGACAGGGGCAATCAGCCCCAGCATTTT,CASSSGDRGNQPQHF
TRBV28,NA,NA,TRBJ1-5,TGTGCCAGCAGTTTACCGGCTCTACGCTTGCCCCAGCATTTT,CASSLPALRLPQHF
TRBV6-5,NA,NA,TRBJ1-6,TGTGCCAGCAGTCTCCAGGGTCCCTATAATTCACCCCTCCACTTT,CASSLQGPYNSPLHF
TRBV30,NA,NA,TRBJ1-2,TGTGCCTGGAGGCTGGGACGGACCTATGGCTACACCTTC,CAWRLGRTYGYTF
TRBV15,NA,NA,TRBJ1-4,TGTGCCACCAGCACCCGAGCTTCAACTAATGAAAAACTGTTTTTT,CATSTRASTNEKLFF
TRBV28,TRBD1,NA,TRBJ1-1,TGTGCCAGCAGTTACCCCGGGACAGTGAACACTGAAGCTTTCTTT,CASSYPGTVNTEAFF
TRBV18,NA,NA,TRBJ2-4,TGTGCCAGCTCACTTACCGGGACTTCCCCCCTAGCCAAAAACATTCAGTACTTC,CASSLTGTSPLAKNIQYF
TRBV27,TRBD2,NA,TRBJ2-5,TGTGCCAGTTCAGGACTAGCGGCCCAAGAGACCCAGTACTTC,CASSGLAAQETQYF
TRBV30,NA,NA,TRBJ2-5,TGTGCCTGGAGTCAGCTTGCAGCGACCCAGTACTTC,CAWSQLAATQYF
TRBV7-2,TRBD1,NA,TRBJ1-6,TGTGCCAGCAGATCCGGGACAGGACTCTCACCCCTCCACTTT,CASRSGTGLSPLHF
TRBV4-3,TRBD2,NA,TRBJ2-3,TGCGCCAGCAGCCAAACTAGCGGGGGCTTAGATACGCAGTATTTT,CASSQTSGGLDTQYF
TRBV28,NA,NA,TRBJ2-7,TGTGCCAGCAGTTCGATGAACTACGAGCAGTACTTC,CASSSMNYEQYF
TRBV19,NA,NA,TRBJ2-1,TGTGCCAGTAGTTCCGGGACAATCTTCTCCTACAATGAGCAGTTCTTC,CASSSGTIFSYNEQFF
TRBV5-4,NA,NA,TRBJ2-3,TGTGCCAGCAGCTTGAGTCTAGCCCGAGATACGCAGTATTTT,CASSLSLARDTQYF
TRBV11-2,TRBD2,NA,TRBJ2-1,TGTGCCAGCAGCGCCGTCAGCGGGGGGGGCGACAATGAGCAGTTCTTC,CASSAVSGGGDNEQFF
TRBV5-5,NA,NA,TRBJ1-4,TGTGCCAGCAGCTTGGTTCCGGCATTCGAAAAACTGTTTTTT,CASSLVPAFEKLFF
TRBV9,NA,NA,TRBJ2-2,TGTGCCAGCAGCGTAAGCCAGGATGGGGCAACCGGGGAGCTGTTTTTT,CASSVSQDGATGELFF
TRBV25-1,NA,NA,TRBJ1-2,TGTGCCAGCAGCAACACGGGCCCTTATGGCTACACCTTC,CASSNTGPYGYTF
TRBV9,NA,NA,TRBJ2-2,TGTGCCAGCAGCCCCGGCCCCGGGGAGCTGTTTTTT,CASSPGPGELFF
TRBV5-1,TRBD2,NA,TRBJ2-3,TGCGCCAGCAGCTTGGTTTGGACTAGCGGGGGCACCTCCCGTCCAGATACGCAGTATTTT,CASSLVWTSGGTSRPDTQYF
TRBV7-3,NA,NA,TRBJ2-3,TGTGCCAGCAGCTTAGGGGGGCGCGGAGATACGCAGTATTTT,CASSLGGRGDTQYF
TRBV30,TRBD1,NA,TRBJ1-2,TGTGCCTGGACCCAGGGGGGTGGGGGCTACACCTTC,CAWTQGGGGYTF
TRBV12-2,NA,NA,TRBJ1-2,TGTGCAAGTCGCTGCCGGGACAGGGCGCTTGGCTACACCTTC,CASRCRDRALGYTF
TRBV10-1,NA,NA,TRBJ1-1,TGCGCCAGCAGTAAGTCGGGGAACACTGAAGCTTTCTTT,CASSKSGNTEAFF
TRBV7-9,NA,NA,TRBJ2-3,TGTGCCAGCAGCTTGCTGGGGGTTAGCACAGATACGCAGTATTTT,CASSLLGVSTDTQYF
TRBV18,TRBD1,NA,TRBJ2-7,TGTGCCAGCTCACCCCGGGACAGGGGAGACGAGCAGTACTTC,CASSPRDRGDEQYF
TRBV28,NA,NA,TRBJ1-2,TGTGCCATTGGACTCCGGAACTATGGCTACACCTTC,CAIGLRNYGYTF
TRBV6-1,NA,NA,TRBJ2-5,TGTGCCAGCAGTCTCACTAGGCACCCGCAAGAGACCCAGTACTTC,CASSLTRHPQETQYF
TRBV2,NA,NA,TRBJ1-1,TGTGCCAGCAGTCCAGGGAACACTGAAGCTTTCTTT,CASSPGNTEAFF
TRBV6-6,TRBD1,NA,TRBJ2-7,TGTGCCAGCAGCCCGTCACAGGGGGTGGGGGTGCAGTACTTC,CASSPSQGVGVQYF
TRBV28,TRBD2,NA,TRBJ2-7,TGTGCCAGCCAGAGCGGGGGGCCAACCTACGAGCAGTACTTC,CASQSGGPTYEQYF
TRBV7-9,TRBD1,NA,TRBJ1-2,TGTGCCAGCAGCTTCTCTGGGACAGTCTATGGCTACACCTTC,CASSFSGTVYGYTF
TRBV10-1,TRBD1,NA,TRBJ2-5,TGCGCCAGCAGTGGACAGGGGAGAAAGACCCAGTACTTC,CASSGQGRKTQYF
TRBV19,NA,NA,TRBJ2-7,TGTGCCAGTAGTACCAACAGACAGCCCTACGAGCAGTACTTC,CASSTNRQPYEQYF
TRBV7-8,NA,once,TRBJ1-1,TGTGCCAGCAGCTTAGCTGGACAGATCACTGAAGCTTTCTTT,CASSLAGQITEAFF
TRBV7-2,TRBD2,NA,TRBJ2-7,TGTGCCAGCAGCTTACCCGGACTAGAATACGAGCAGTACTTC,CASSLPGLEYEQYF
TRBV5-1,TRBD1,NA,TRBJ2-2,TGCGCCAGCAGCCTCCTAACAGGGGACAGCACCGGGGAGCTGTTTTTT,CASSLLTGDSTGELFF
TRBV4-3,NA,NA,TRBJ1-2,TGCGCCAGCACCCAAACTCGACAGGTCGGTTATGGCTACACCTTC,CASTQTRQVGYGYTF